This paragraph reports one T cell receptor (beta chain). Its recognized antigen is unknown. No qualities accompany the bases; no much larger clone lies one base away. This entry comes from a study of cytomegalovirus exposure and HLA in healthy donors (dated by TCRdb to about 2017). Regarding the complete study: According to an earlier analysis of several hundred of the donors, about 179 million T cells yielded 100 million or so unique TCR beta sequences and 276 Gb of sequence data. About 300 gigabases of sequencing data and tens of millions of unique TCR sequences were included in an early release covering 550 to 800 HLA-typed donors. Of the 300 to 450 genotyped donors, roughly 85% fell in the genetic ancestry cluster associated with self-reported Caucasian donors. The study was designed to test whether signatures of past pathogen exposure could be identified by cataloging public T cell receptors. The study profiled the T cell repertoires of hundreds of subjects by immunosequencing and related them to cytomegalovirus serostatus. In addition to the first cohort of about 650 subjects, a separate validation cohort of approximately 120 different subjects was used. High-throughput TCR immunosequencing, statistical association of individual TCRs with disease status, and machine learning were combined to predict cytomegalovirus infection status. To study patterns of TCR occurrence, a later analysis re-analyzed previously published TCR beta repertoires from 666 donors and added high-resolution HLA genotyping. In the later analysis, no new phenotypic data were used to find candidate immune exposures; instead, reliance was placed on TCR beta sequences and their occurrence across donors. An earlier analysis of around 580 of the donors used high-throughput TCR beta sequencing to judge whether each TCR beta V gene segment behaved as functional or pseudogenic. Donor age, sex, ethnicity and CMV serostatus were compiled together with the repertoire data. A later genetic analysis took genome-wide SNP genotypes for about 65% of the 666 donors and used that subset as a discovery cohort. Every repertoire in the discovery cohort had been generated on one and the same sequencing platform. Both class I and class II loci were covered by HLA typing, at four-digit resolution. Typing coverage differed by locus: A, B, C, DRB1 and DQB1 were typed in about 629-630 donors, DQA1 in 522, DPA1 in over 600, and DPB1 in 400 to 490. A handful of DR-DQ haplotypes were handled as single units for association and clustering because linkage in the cohort was strong. Across approximately 420 genotyped donors of the cohort, an average of roughly 250,000 unique TCR beta nucleotide sequences per donor were sequenced, and approximately 19% of those sequences were non-productive. Overall study results and their limits: A few of the identified cytomegalovirus-associated TCR beta chains were confirmed in vitro to be specific for cytomegalovirus antigens. A later analysis found that most CMV-associated TCR beta chains appeared HLA-restricted, with HLA associations seemingly driven largely by CMV exposure. A cluster of highly shared sequence variants was judged likely to be a technical artifact of the sequencing pipeline. Several of the top co-occurrence clusters appeared to be linked to parvovirus B19, influenza, CMV and Epstein-Barr virus, according to a later analysis. Cytomegalovirus status was reported to be diagnosed by the classifier with high specificity and sensitivity in both the original and validation cohorts. Because counts were too low, seventeen rarely observed V segments, including chromosome 9 orphons, were left out of the earlier analysis of some 600 of the donors. A further reported finding was that TCR beta sequences accurately predicted the HLA-A and HLA-B alleles for most subjects in the first cohort. Roughly uniform sequencing depth across donors was assumed in presence/absence analyses, although this assumption may not hold. A later genetic analysis reported fewer N-insertions in productive TCRs among donors in an Asian-associated ancestry cluster than the roughly 670-donor mean. According to the authors, the approach could potentially be generalized to other disease states and immunological phenotypes. V-gene and J-gene trimming of TCR beta chains was associated with a missense DCLRE1C variant in a later genetic analysis, and the association was replicated in an independent cohort. In a later analysis, the rate of TCR association differed among HLA loci, with DRB1 alleles having the most associated TCRs and HLA-C alleles having the fewest. When HLA alleles, especially DR and DQ, strongly co-occurred, TCR associations were difficult to assign to individual alleles. Most TCR sequences were seen in very few donors, while some public TCRs were found in many individuals. In a later analysis, HLA-associated TCR beta chains were found to be more clonally expanded and to have lower generation probabilities than equally common non-associated chains. The study listed 150 to 200 TCR beta chains as associated with cytomegalovirus. Correlated functional status among segregating V segments might be attributable to linkage disequilibrium, but an unknown experimental factor could not be ruled out. In a later analysis, some 18,000 TCR beta sequences were associated with specific HLA alleles at a false discovery rate of 0.05. An earlier analysis of some 560 of the donors showed that most TCR beta V segments appeared in productive rearrangements either about 87% or about 30% of the time, which broadly matched IMGT annotations. Because HLA typing was unavailable for some donors at each locus, only the typed subset was used in association tests. For the cohort, immune exposure information was limited to CMV serostatus. Some IMGT-functional V segments, including TRBV6-2 and TRBV6-3, could not be distinguished by the 87-base-pair reads and were therefore excluded. Only TCR beta chains were sequenced in this cohort, and the absence of alpha or paired-chain data limited detectable features.

CDR1 MNHEY and CDR2 SVGAGI were looked up in the germline V gene. V is reduced by 2 bases and J by 7 bases, leaving a spacing of 17 bases between them. The CDR3 runs 15 residues from the cysteine to the phenylalanine. Just the 45-base CDR3 DNA is kept, in frame starting at base 1. Receptor amplification or capture employed the immunoSEQ multiplex PCR assay. For the multiplex PCR, a mixture combining 60 forward primers for TCR Vbeta segments and 13 reverse primers for TCR Jbeta segments was used. The CDR3 region of rearranged TCR beta genes was amplified from genomic DNA by a multiplex PCR assay. The Illumina HiSeq System was used to sequence the amplified TCR beta libraries as 87-base-pair reads. Per the source publication's procedure: A later analysis counted about 80 million unique TCR beta chains across the 666 repertoires, and some 11 million of these chains were shared by at least two donors. A nearest-neighbor algorithm error-corrected the raw reads and collapsed the reads into unique sequences, merging closely related sequences to remove PCR and sequencing errors. To assign V, D and J gene segments, CDR3 sequences were aligned to IMGT reference sequences. For a sequence to be retained, a match of at least six nucleotides to both a V gene segment and a J gene segment was required. A rearrangement counted as productive if the CDR3 had no stop codons and remained in frame with V and J, and every other rearrangement counted as non-productive. CDR3 was defined according to IMGT convention as the region running from the second conserved V-encoded cysteine to the conserved J-encoded phenylalanine. The earlier analysis of 550 to 650 of the donors excluded any sequence lacking an unambiguous match to a single V gene segment. In an earlier analysis of around 590 of the donors, a V segment was called functional when productive rearrangements were above 56.7%, and segregating when the standard deviation between donors exceeded 5%. A statistical classification framework was built to diagnose cytomegalovirus status from the catalog of TCR beta chain sequences. A later analysis assigned V and J genes by comparing TCR nucleotide sequences with IMGT/GENE-DB human TR gene sequences. In a later analysis, CDR3 sequences and most-parsimonious VDJ recombination scenarios were assigned using the TCRdist pipeline. A later analysis defined each TCR beta chain by its CDR3 amino acid sequence plus V-gene family, and excluded reads lacking a unique V-gene family. A later analysis removed 600 or so highly shared, low-generation-probability nucleotide sequences to deal with suspected cross-contamination and a sequencing artifact. For each public chain, a later analysis derived a clonal expansion index from normalized ranks of inferred template counts within each repertoire. In a later analysis, generation probabilities were computed with a VDJ recombination model fitted to out-of-frame rearrangements, and the resulting probabilities were checked against IGoR. A later analysis scored TCR-TCR, TCR-HLA and TCR-CMV co-occurrence with hypergeometric tests, applying a repertoire-size bias correction to TCR pairs. A later analysis estimated false discovery rates by permuting HLA or CMV assignments 20 times. In a later analysis, co-occurring TCRs were grouped with DBSCAN, and TCRdist sequence similarity was added when clustering was performed within HLA-allele-positive subsets. Repertoires with fewer than 30,000 or more than 120,000 public chains, plus five repertoires with anomalous nucleotide sharing, were excluded from co-occurrence clustering. Not all clones reach the TCRdb copy of this immuneACCESS table, which keeps in-frame sequences only. Checked studies attribute under half of the gap to unresolved V genes and leave the rest unexplained. Clonal size and the V and J genes are those of that table, whereas D and trimming came from the DNA. A total of 80,000 to 95,000 clones appear in this sample, roughly 76% of them only once. The ten largest clonotypes hold under 2% of the sample.

The cohort comprised under 700 healthy bone marrow donors. At the time of sampling, every cohort member was nominally healthy, though immune exposures that went unrecorded were likely present. The donor tested CMV seronegative and was one of the 352 seronegative cohort members. Every donor gave a peripheral blood sample, and the peripheral blood mononuclear cells from that sample were used for TCR beta sequencing. Genomic DNA extraction from the blood cell samples was performed with the Qiagen DNeasy Blood Extraction Kit. The V gene is TRBV6-5 and the J gene is TRBJ1-1, and TRBD1 may be the D gene, going by 6 matching bases. Sequencing was performed on PBMCs. The receptor was isolated from a woman in her thirties in good health and CMV-seronegative. The nucleotide sequence reads TGTGCCAGCAGTTACCGTGCGGGGGCGAGAAATGAAGCTTTCTTT. It translates as CASSYRAGARNEAFF.